This T cell receptor (beta chain) was documented in a study of human T cells and chemical hapten exposure. This clonotype has more than one count but fewer than ten. Its antigen is not identified. TCRdb redid the calling of the RACE reads with MiXCR, one entry per CDR3 protein. The table includes 180,000 or so distinct CDR3 sequences, roughly 14% detected once. J lost 8 bases, V lost 5 bases, and 10 bases had no gene match. This CDR3 has 14 amino acids. Germline lookup yields CDR1 SGHRS and CDR2 YFSETQ. Time point defined: patch test 1, 2 weeks after DPC sensitization. Treatment specified: therapeutic diphenylcyclopropenone sensitization with weekly scalp DPC. Points from the study as a whole: Those TCRs sitting above 1 in 1000 frequency stayed the same with DPC sensitization.

This chain joins TRBV5-1 and TRBJ1-1; TRBD1 aligns across 9 bases. The clonotype comes from a woman aged 30 to 39 with alopecia areata. Some clones in this sample may be carry-over from other donors' samples. Sequenced material: whole blood, taken in connection with sensitization to the hapten diphenylcyclopropenone (DPC). CDR3 protein: CASRAGQGLPEAFF. The CDR3 bases are TGCGCCAGCAGGGCGGGACAGGGCCTACCCGAAGCTTTCTTT.